The clone carrying this TCR beta chain was recorded at least ten times. Antigen specificity is unknown. This sample stems from a study of T cells after yellow fever vaccination. Study results and caveats: A secondary response was less intense yet reached its peak sooner, at day 5 versus 15. Of the clonotypes, a small share occurred in both CD4 and CD8 compartments.

They built TCR cDNA with 5'RACE template switching, a step that put in a universal primer site and UMIs. TCRdb analysed the 5' RACE reads with MiXCR anew, one entry per CDR3 protein. Of 200,000 to 250,000 distinct CDR3 sequences listed, less than 3.5% are singletons. The TCR sequence derives from a man between 18 and 35 years old who received the YFV17D yellow fever vaccine. The starting material was CD4+ T cells sorted from PBMCs, obtained 10 days after the yellow fever booster vaccination.

DNA of the CDR3: TGTGCCAGCAGCCCCCTGGGGGACACTGAAGCTTTCTTT. Translation: CASSPLGDTEAFF. The J gene is TRBJ1-1, the V gene TRBV3-1; D is possibly TRBD1 (5 bases). V lost 4 bases, J lost 3 bases, and 9 bases lay in between. This CDR3 is 13 amino acids long. CDR1 is LGHDT and CDR2 is YNNKEL in the germline V gene (reference sequence). Drawing the rest from reference TRBV3-1 and TRBJ1-1, the complete variable domain is DTAVSQTPKYLVTQMGNDKSIKCEQNLGHDTMYWYKQDSKKFLKIMFSYNNKELIINETVPNRFSPKSPDKAHLNLHINSLELGDSAVYFCASSPLGDTEAFFGQGTRLTVV.